These 23 T cell receptor beta chains originate from one sample sequenced in a study of CD8 T cells in Susac syndrome. Random-hexamer reverse transcription was applied to roughly 0.5 to 1 ug RNA. TCRdb redid the calling of the immunoSEQ multiplex PCR reads with MiXCR, one entry per CDR3 protein. The table records about 47,000 distinct CDR3 sequences, 80% to 95% of them present only once. Sequencing was performed on CD8+ T cells from PBMCs. The source of these receptors is a human donor in good health.

The chain is built from TRBV30 and TRBJ1-1, with 8 nucleotides matching TRBD1. Germline V lookup: CDR1 GTSNPN, CDR2 SVGIG (reference sequence). The CDR3 loop spans 15 amino acids. The V segment lost 2 bases and the J segment 1 base; nucleotides outside the gene matches: 6. The CDR3 reads CAWSLWTGTNTEAFF. CDR3 coding DNA: TGTGCCTGGAGTCTATGGACAGGGACGAACACTGAAGCTTTCTTT.

This clonotype has only one observation. This chain joins TRBV7-8 and TRBJ2-7; D possibly corresponds to TRBD1 (5 bases). Germline CDR1 reads SGHVS; CDR2 reads FQNEAQ. The germline V and J ends were trimmed by 5 bases and 4 bases, with 15 bases remaining between them. The CDR3 extends over 14 amino acids. The CDR3 DNA is TGTGCCAGCAGCGGAATAGGGGCTAGGTACGAGCAGTACTTC. This sequence encodes CASSGIGARYEQYF.

This chain links TRBV7-9 with TRBJ1-1; 9 nucleotides agree with TRBD1. The germline V gene encodes CDR1 SEHNR and CDR2 FQNEAQ (reference sequence). V trimming: 5 bases; J trimming: 1 base; junction bases outside the gene matches: 11. CDR3 length: 17 amino acids. The CDR3 coding sequence is TGTGCCAGCAGCCCCCTTCCGGGACAGGGTACGAACACTGAAGCTTTCTTT. Encoded protein: CASSPLPGQGTNTEAFF. The whole variable domain, filled in from reference TRBV7-9 and TRBJ1-1, reads DTGVSQNPRHKITKRGQNVTFRCDPISEHNRLYWYRQTLGQGPEFLTYFQNEAQLEKSRLLSDRFSAERPKGSFSTLEIQRTEQGDSAMYLCASSPLPGQGTNTEAFFGQGTRLTVV.

The J gene is TRBJ2-2, the V gene TRBV6-2 or TRBV6-3; TRBD2 matches at 9 bases. The CDR3 totals 17 residues. Looked up from germline, CDR1 is MNHEY and CDR2 is SVGEGT. V lost 6 bases to trimming and J lost 5 bases; unmatched junction nucleotides: 13. The CDR3 protein is CASSPTSGRVLTGELFF. CDR3 nucleotides: TGTGCCAGCAGCCCGACTAGCGGAAGGGTACTTACCGGGGAGCTGTTTTTT.

The chain uses TRBV20-1 and TRBJ2-1, with 13 bases that match TRBD2. Germline-derived CDR1 and CDR2 are DFQATT and SNEGSKA (reference sequence). With 3 bases clipped from V and 14 bases from J, the junction kept 16 bases outside the gene matches. The CDR3 length is 16 residues. The DNA for the CDR3 is TGCAGTGCTAGCAGGACTAGCGGGAGTGGAAGTCAAGTGGAGTTCTTC. Translated, it gives CSASRTSGSGSQVEFF.

V is TRBV4-1 and J is TRBJ2-1; D unclear. Germline V CDR1 and CDR2: MGHRA, YSYEKL. The CDR3 is 11 amino acids. Trimming cost V 3 bases and J 7 bases, with 4 bases left between them. CDR3 loop: CASSQGNEQFF. Here the CDR3 DNA reads TGCGCCAGCAGCCAGGGTAATGAGCAGTTCTTC.

CDR3 in amino acids: CSAHGRDGYNEQFF. CDR3 nucleotide sequence: TGCAGTGCTCATGGGCGAGATGGTTACAATGAGCAGTTCTTC. The J gene is TRBJ2-1, the V gene TRBV20-1, with unresolved D. In germline, CDR1 is DFQATT, CDR2 SNEGSKA (reference sequence). The CDR3 has 14 residues. Between the trimmed V and J ends, which lost 5 bases and 4 bases, there was a span of 15 bases.

The J gene is TRBJ2-5, the V gene TRBV9, with unresolved D. V was pared by 4 bases and J by 0 bases, with 7 bases between. Germline V gene lookup returns CDR1 SGDLS and CDR2 YYNGEE. The CDR3 is 13 residues long. The DNA of the CDR3 is TGTGCCAGCAGCCCACCGTACCAAGAGACCCAGTACTTC. Translated: CASSPPYQETQYF. Full variable domain (remainder filled in from reference TRBV9 and TRBJ2-5): DSGVTQTPKHLITATGQRVTLRCSPRSGDLSVYWYQQSLDQGLQFLIQYYNGEERAKGNILERFSAQQFPDLHSELNLSSLELGDSALYFCASSPPYQETQYFGPGTRLLVL.

The V call is TRBV27, the J call TRBJ1-2; 9 nucleotides align to TRBD1. This CDR3 is built from 15 residues. Trimming cost V 8 bases and J 6 bases; bases outside gene matches: 13. Germline V gives CDR1 MNHEY, CDR2 SMNVEV (reference sequence). This CDR3 is CASGLGQGRLNGYTF. CDR3 nucleotides: TGTGCCAGCGGGTTGGGACAGGGAAGACTCAATGGCTACACCTTC.

This clonotype was picked up one time. V is TRBV19 and J is TRBJ2-1; D is possibly TRBD1 (8 bases). There are 15 residues in the CDR3. Trimming took off 1 base at V and 4 bases at J, with 11 bases between the two ends. CDR1 is LNHDA, CDR2 SQIVND, per germline (reference sequence). The CDR3 protein is CASSIVQGGYNEQFF. The CDR3 DNA reads TGTGCCAGTAGTATAGTACAGGGGGGGTACAATGAGCAGTTCTTC. The full variable domain, in which reference TRBV19 and TRBJ2-1 provide the parts outside the CDR3, is DGGITQSPKYLFRKEGQNVTLSCEQNLNHDAMYWYRQDPGQGLRLIYYSQIVNDFQKGDIAEGYSVSREKKESFPLTVTSAQKNPTAFYLCASSIVQGGYNEQFFGPGTRLTVL.

This chain links TRBV13 with TRBJ1-1, with D maybe TRBD1 (5 bases). This CDR3 spans 15 amino acids. V lost 6 bases to trimming and J lost 11 bases, with 25 bases between them. Germline CDR1 is PRHDT and CDR2 is FYEKMQ (reference sequence). The CDR3 reads CASRGDGTVHFGAFF. CDR3 in DNA: TGTGCCAGCAGAGGTGATGGGACGGTACACTTTGGTGCTTTCTTT.

This clonotype was seen a single time. The chain recombines TRBV20-1 with TRBJ1-2; a possible D gene is TRBD1 (5 bases). CDR3 length equals 13 residues. Germline assignment: CDR1 DFQATT and CDR2 SNEGSKA (reference sequence). V shed 2 bases and J shed 5 bases, with 12 bases lying between them. CDR3 coding DNA: TGCAGTGCTAGAAAGGGGAGAGAGTATGGCTACACCTTC. Protein product: CSARKGREYGYTF.

The chain recombines TRBV30 with TRBJ2-1; a weak D match, TRBD1 (5 bases). CDR1 is GTSNPN, CDR2 SVGIG, per germline (reference sequence). With 2 bases removed from V and 6 bases from J, the gap between germline ends came to 17 bases. The CDR3 is 15 residues long. The CDR3 loop reads CAWSLGLGVLNEQFF. As DNA, the CDR3 is TGTGCCTGGAGTCTCGGGCTAGGGGTCCTCAATGAGCAGTTCTTC.

The V and J genes are TRBV19 and TRBJ2-1; 10 bases fit TRBD2. Germline loops: CDR1 LNHDA, CDR2 SQIVND (reference sequence). CDR3 size: 16 residues. V lost 7 bases to trimming and J lost 10 bases; unmatched junction nucleotides: 16. The CDR3 here is CASTTGGLAGVAEQFF. The DNA for the CDR3 is TGTGCCAGTACCACCGGGGGGCTAGCGGGGGTTGCCGAGCAGTTCTTC.

The V gene is TRBV20-1, the J gene TRBJ2-1; TRBD2 agrees at 7 bases. Per the germline V gene, CDR1 is DFQATT and CDR2 is SNEGSKA (reference sequence). V lost 0 bases and J lost 7; bases outside the gene matches: 12. This CDR3 is 16 amino acids long. CDR3 protein: CSARDPPSGIRNEQFF. The CDR3 bases are TGCAGTGCTAGAGATCCGCCTAGCGGAATAAGAAATGAGCAGTTCTTC.

This clonotype was found once. This rearrangement joins TRBV7-9 to TRBJ2-7, with D possibly TRBD1 on 5 matching bases. Germline V gives CDR1 SEHNR, CDR2 FQNEAQ (reference sequence). V lost 1 base and J 4 bases, leaving 14 bases between the germline ends. CDR3 length: 15 amino acids. CDR3 region: CASSLGTGSVYEQYF. CDR3 bases: TGTGCCAGCAGCTTAGGTACAGGATCAGTTTACGAGCAGTACTTC.

DNA of the CDR3: TGTGCCAGCAGTTACCACCACGGCTCCTACAATGAGCAGTTCTTC. Encoded protein: CASSYHHGSYNEQFF. The rearrangement uses TRBV6-5 and TRBJ2-1; D remains ambiguous. Trimming cost V 2 bases and J 0 bases, with 8 bases left between them. CDR1 MNHEY and CDR2 SVGAGI come from the germline V gene. There are 15 residues in the CDR3.

This chain joins TRBV11-2 and TRBJ2-3; weak D call: TRBD1 (5 bases). The V end was cut by 5 bases, the J end by 4 bases, with 13 bases between. Germline V CDR1 and CDR2: SGHAT, FQNNGV. This CDR3 is built from 14 residues. CDR3 coding DNA: TGTGCCAGCAGCCTACTGGGGCCTGCAGATACGCAGTATTTT. This encodes CASSLLGPADTQYF. Based on the CDR3 plus reference TRBV11-2 and TRBJ2-3, the full variable domain is EAGVAQSPRYKIIEKRQSVAFWCNPISGHATLYWYQQILGQGPKLLIQFQNNGVVDDSQLPKDRFSAERLKGVDSTLKIQPAKLEDSAVYLCASSLLGPADTQYFGPGTRLTVL.

The rearrangement uses TRBV11-2 and TRBJ2-1; TRBD1 aligns across 9 bases. Looked up from germline, CDR1 is SGHAT and CDR2 is FQNNGV. The CDR3 consists of 18 residues. Trimming removed 4 bases from V and 7 bases from J; junction bases left unmatched: 17. This CDR3 is CASSSHLYDRGMRNEQFF. The DNA for the CDR3 is TGTGCCAGCAGCTCTCACCTTTACGACAGGGGGATGAGGAATGAGCAGTTCTTC.

The chain combines TRBV19 with TRBJ1-1; D unclear. This CDR3 spans 14 amino acids. Per the germline V gene, CDR1 is LNHDA and CDR2 is SQIVND (reference sequence). Trimming shortened V by 11 bases and J by 5 bases, and 21 bases separated the two germline ends. This chain's CDR3 is CASGLLAASTEAFF. As DNA, the CDR3 is TGTGCCTCCGGCCTTCTCGCGGCTTCAACTGAAGCTTTCTTT.

V is TRBV6-1 and J is TRBJ1-2; no clear D gene. This CDR3 region has 13 residues. Germline V gives CDR1 MNHNS, CDR2 SASEGT. Trimming stripped 3 bases from V and 4 bases from J, with 9 bases between. The CDR3 loop reads CASSDGNSYGYTF. For the CDR3, the DNA is TGTGCCAGCAGTGACGGAAACAGCTATGGCTACACCTTC.

V usage is TRBV12-3 or TRBV12-4 and J usage is TRBJ2-7; TRBD1 might be the D (6 bases). Between the trimmed V and J ends, which lost 0 bases and 5 bases, there was a span of 14 bases. The CDR3 covers 15 residues. The CDR3 bases are TGTGCCAGCAGTTTAGCGCTACAGGGCGGCGACGAGCAGTACTTC. Amino acids: CASSLALQGGDEQYF.

The table lists this clonotype with a count of one. The J gene is TRBJ2-7, the V gene TRBV4-1, with D possibly matching TRBD2 (6 bases). Trimming left V 0 bases short and J 0 bases short, with 12 bases between. The CDR3 sequence is 16 residues long. CDR1 and CDR2 from the germline V gene are MGHRA and YSYEKL. The CDR3, as DNA: TGCGCCAGCAGCCAAGATTTGGGGGGTAGCTCCTACGAGCAGTACTTC. This gives the protein CASSQDLGGSSYEQYF.